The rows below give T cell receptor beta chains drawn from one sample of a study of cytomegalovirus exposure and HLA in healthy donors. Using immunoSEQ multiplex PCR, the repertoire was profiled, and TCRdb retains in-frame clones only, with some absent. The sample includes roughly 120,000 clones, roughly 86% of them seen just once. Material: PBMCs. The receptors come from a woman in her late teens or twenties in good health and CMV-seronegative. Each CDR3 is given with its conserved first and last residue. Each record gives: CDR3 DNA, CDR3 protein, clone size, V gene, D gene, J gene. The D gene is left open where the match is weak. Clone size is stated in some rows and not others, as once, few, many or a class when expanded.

CDR3 DNA: TGTGCCAGCAGTATCTACGTCGGGGGAAAACTGTTTTTT
CDR3 protein: CASSIYVGGKLFF
clone size: -
V gene: TRBV28
D gene: -
J gene: TRBJ1-4

CDR3 DNA: TGTGCCAGCAGCCCGAGCCGGGGAAGCTCCTACGAGCAGTACTTC
CDR3 protein: CASSPSRGSSYEQYF
clone size: -
V gene: TRBV7-6
D gene: -
J gene: TRBJ2-7

CDR3 DNA: TGTGCCAGCAGTACTGAAGAGCACAATGAGCAGTTCTTC
CDR3 protein: CASSTEEHNEQFF
clone size: few
V gene: TRBV6-5
D gene: -
J gene: TRBJ2-1

CDR3 DNA: TGTGCCAGCAGTTTATCCCTCGGGAGCCAAGAGACCCAGTACTTC
CDR3 protein: CASSLSLGSQETQYF
clone size: -
V gene: TRBV28
D gene: -
J gene: TRBJ2-5

CDR3 DNA: TGTGCCAGCAGCTTGGGTGTCGAAACTCCCCAGTACTTC
CDR3 protein: CASSLGVETPQYF
clone size: -
V gene: TRBV5-4
D gene: -
J gene: TRBJ2-5

CDR3 DNA: TGTGCCAGCTCACCACAAGGACTAGCGGGGGGCACAGATACGCAGTATTTT
CDR3 protein: CASSPQGLAGGTDTQYF
clone size: -
V gene: TRBV18
D gene: TRBD2
J gene: TRBJ2-3

CDR3 DNA: TGTGCCAGCAGCTATGGACCGGGGTCAGGACAGCCCCAGCATTTT
CDR3 protein: CASSYGPGSGQPQHF
clone size: once
V gene: TRBV9
D gene: -
J gene: TRBJ1-5

CDR3 DNA: TGTGCCAGCAGACCCGACAGGAACACTGAAGCTTTCTTT
CDR3 protein: CASRPDRNTEAFF
clone size: once
V gene: TRBV7-3
D gene: -
J gene: TRBJ1-1

CDR3 DNA: TGTGCCAGCAGCAAGAGGAGGAGCCCCCTCCGATCTTCAGCCCAGCATTTT
CDR3 protein: CASSKRRSPLRSSAQHF
clone size: -
V gene: TRBV9
D gene: -
J gene: TRBJ1-5

CDR3 DNA: TGTGCCACCACCCTCGGACAGGGCGACACAGATACGCAGTATTTT
CDR3 protein: CATTLGQGDTDTQYF
clone size: many
V gene: TRBV15
D gene: TRBD1
J gene: TRBJ2-3

CDR3 DNA: TGTGCCAGCAGTCCGCCGGACACGCCAGGCTATGGCTACACCTTC
CDR3 protein: CASSPPDTPGYGYTF
clone size: -
V gene: TRBV28
D gene: -
J gene: TRBJ1-2

CDR3 DNA: TGTGCCAGCAGCCCTGCGGCCGACAGGGGTAACGAGCAGTACTTC
CDR3 protein: CASSPAADRGNEQYF
clone size: -
V gene: TRBV28
D gene: TRBD1
J gene: TRBJ2-7

CDR3 DNA: TGTGCCAGCTCATCCGGACAGGGGAGCCAAGAGACCCAGTACTTC
CDR3 protein: CASSSGQGSQETQYF
clone size: -
V gene: TRBV18
D gene: TRBD1
J gene: TRBJ2-5